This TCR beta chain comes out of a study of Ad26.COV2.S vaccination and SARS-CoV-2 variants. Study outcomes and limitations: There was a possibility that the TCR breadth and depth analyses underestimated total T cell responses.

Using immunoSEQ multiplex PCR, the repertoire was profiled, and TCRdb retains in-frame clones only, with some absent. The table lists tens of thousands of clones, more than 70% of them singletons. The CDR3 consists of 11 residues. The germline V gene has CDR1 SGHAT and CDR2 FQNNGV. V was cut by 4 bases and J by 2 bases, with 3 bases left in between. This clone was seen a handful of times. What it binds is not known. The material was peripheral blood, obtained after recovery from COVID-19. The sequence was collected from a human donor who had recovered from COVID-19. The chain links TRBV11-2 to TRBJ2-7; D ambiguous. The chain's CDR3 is CASSWAYEQYF. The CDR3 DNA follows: TGTGCCAGCAGCTGGGCCTACGAGCAGTACTTC.